These 12 T cell receptor beta chains were sequenced from one sample in a study of shared clonotypes between healthy human individuals. Clones were sequenced by immunoSEQ multiplex PCR, and TCRdb holds only the in-frame ones, with some missing. The repertoire holds more than 500,000 clones, around 95% seen once, with about 0.064% in the top ten. Material for sequencing was naive CD4+ T cells sorted from blood. Subset defined: CD45RA+ positively selected. These receptors were taken from a young woman in good health.

The gene calls are TRBV7-9 and TRBJ2-6, with D unresolved. Germline V CDR1 and CDR2: SEHNR, FQNEAQ (reference sequence). This CDR3 comprises 14 residues. The V gene lost 6 bases and the J gene lost 0 bases, with 6 bases spanning the gap. CDR3 region: CASRVDSGANVLTF. For the CDR3, the DNA is TGTGCCAGCAGGGTTGACTCTGGGGCCAACGTCCTGACTTTC. The full variable domain, completed using reference TRBV7-9 and TRBJ2-6, is DTGVSQNPRHKITKRGQNVTFRCDPISEHNRLYWYRQTLGQGPEFLTYFQNEAQLEKSRLLSDRFSAERPKGSFSTLEIQRTEQGDSAMYLCASRVDSGANVLTFGAGSRLTVL.

The DNA for the CDR3 is TGTGCCAGCAGCTTAGGAAAGCTACGCGAGCAGTACTTC. Translating it yields CASSLGKLREQYF. The J gene is TRBJ2-7, the V gene TRBV7-9, with D unresolved. Germline CDR1 reads SEHNR; CDR2 reads FQNEAQ (reference sequence). CDR3 length equals 13 residues. V was pared by 1 base and J by 6 bases, with 10 bases between. The full variable domain, its missing parts supplied by reference TRBV7-9 and TRBJ2-7, is DTGVSQNPRHKITKRGQNVTFRCDPISEHNRLYWYRQTLGQGPEFLTYFQNEAQLEKSRLLSDRFSAERPKGSFSTLEIQRTEQGDSAMYLCASSLGKLREQYFGPGTRLTVT.

This rearrangement joins TRBV7-9 to TRBJ1-2; D gene uncertain. CDR3 size: 12 residues. V lost 6 bases and J 8 bases, leaving 13 bases between the germline ends. Germline CDR1 SEHNR, CDR2 FQNEAQ (reference sequence). For the CDR3, the DNA is TGTGCCAGCAGTCCCGAGGATCGAGGCTACACCTTC. This sequence encodes CASSPEDRGYTF.

The CDR3, as DNA: TGTGCCAGTGGAGGGACAGGCCCCTACGAGCAGTACTTC. It translates to CASGGTGPYEQYF. The V call is TRBV28, the J call TRBJ2-5, with 8 bases matching TRBD1. The tail of the sequence fits TRBJ2-7 better, so the J call may be wrong. The CDR3 contains 13 residues. Per the germline V gene, CDR1 is MDHEN and CDR2 is SYDVKM.

Remarks on this clone: This specimen includes other DNA sequences encoding the same CDR3. The J gene is TRBJ1-1, the V gene TRBV18; the D gene is possibly TRBD1 (5 bases). V lost 6 bases to trimming and J lost 0 bases, with 14 bases between them. Germline values: CDR1 KGHSH, CDR2 LQKENI. CDR3 length: 15 residues. The CDR3 loop is CASSPGQGVNTEAFF. CDR3 DNA sequence: TGTGCCAGCTCCCCTGGGCAGGGAGTGAACACTGAAGCTTTCTTT.

This chain links TRBV28 with TRBJ2-7; 8 bases align to TRBD1. The germline CDR1 and CDR2 sequences are MDHEN and SYDVKM. The CDR3 covers 15 residues. The V gene end was trimmed by 5 bases and the J gene end by 0 bases; junction bases not matched to a gene: 6. In DNA, the CDR3 is TGTGCCAGCAGTGATAAAACAGGGGGCTCCTACGAGCAGTACTTC. Protein product: CASSDKTGGSYEQYF.

V is TRBV29-1 and J is TRBJ2-1, with 9 positions matching TRBD2. The CDR3 is made up of 16 amino acids. Per the germline V gene, CDR1 is SQVTM and CDR2 is ANQGSEA. J gave up 5 bases and V 0 bases, and 8 bases lay outside the gene matches. The CDR3 loop reads CSVEEGSLAGHNEQFF. The CDR3 nucleotides read TGCAGCGTTGAAGAAGGGAGCCTAGCGGGACACAATGAGCAGTTCTTC.

The J gene is TRBJ2-3, the V gene TRBV30; D unclear. Germline CDR1 GTSNPN, CDR2 SVGIG (reference sequence). The germline V and J ends were trimmed by 0 bases and 1 base, with 5 bases remaining between them. The CDR3 extends over 13 amino acids. Written as DNA, the CDR3 is TGTGCCTGGAGTGTAGGCGGCACAGATACGCAGTATTTT. It translates to CAWSVGGTDTQYF.

J is TRBJ2-7 and V is TRBV5-1, with D possibly being TRBD2 (6 bases). CDR3 length equals 14 residues. Trimming cost V 1 base and J 3 bases, with 11 bases left between them. Germline CDR1 and CDR2: SGHRS and YFSETQ. The CDR3 DNA reads as TGCGCCAGCAGCTTGATTAGCGGAAGCTACGAGCAGTACTTC. It is translated as CASSLISGSYEQYF.

This chain links TRBV28 with TRBJ2-7, with a tentative D call TRBD2 (6 bases). V dropped 6 bases and J dropped 3 bases, with 18 bases sitting between them. CDR1 and CDR2 from the germline V gene are MDHEN and SYDVKM. This CDR3 has 15 residues. The CDR3 nucleotides are TGTGCCAGCAGACCCCATTCCGGAGGGGACTACGAGCAGTACTTC. This codes for CASRPHSGGDYEQYF.

The chain joins TRBV30 to TRBJ2-1; no clear D. Germline V gene data show CDR1 as GTSNPN and CDR2 as SVGIG (reference sequence). The length of the CDR3 is 12 residues. The V and J ends lost 2 bases and 4 bases respectively, with 6 bases between them. CDR3 sequence reads: CAWSIQYNEQFF. The CDR3 bases are TGTGCCTGGAGTATCCAGTACAATGAGCAGTTCTTC. The complete variable domain, with remaining parts taken from reference TRBV30 and TRBJ2-1, reads SQTIHQWPATLVQPVGSPLSLECTVEGTSNPNLYWYRQAAGRGLQLLFYSVGIGQISSEVPQNLSASRPQDRQFILSSKKLLLSDSGFYLCAWSIQYNEQFFGPGTRLTVL.

The CDR3 region is CASSLDEYRAYEQYF. The DNA of the CDR3 is TGTGCCAGCAGCTTAGATGAATACCGAGCCTACGAGCAGTACTTC. The chain carries TRBV7-9 and TRBJ2-7; D gene unclear. Trimming removed 1 base from V and 2 bases from J, with 12 bases in between. This CDR3 is 15 amino acids long. The germline V gene encodes CDR1 SEHNR and CDR2 FQNEAQ (reference sequence).